What follows describes a single TCR beta chain. This entry belongs to a study of blood T cell repertoires in COVID-19. Study at large: Collection of acute and convalescent COVID-19 samples took place in the United States, Italy and Spain.

Clones were read by immunoSEQ multiplex PCR, and TCRdb kept only the in-frame ones, dropping some. The sample contains 200,000 to 250,000 clones, about four fifths of which appear only once. This CDR3 contains 15 residues. V trimming: 6 bases; J trimming: 4 bases; junction bases outside the gene matches: 9. CDR1 is MNHEY and CDR2 is SVGAGI in the germline V gene. The rearrangement joins TRBV6-5 to TRBJ1-1, with 9 bases aligning to TRBD1. The sequence derives from a man aged 55 to 69 who had recovered from COVID-19. The sequenced sample was PBMCs or T cells enriched from blood (not recorded which). CDR3 loop: CASSTGQGEGTEAFF. In DNA, the CDR3 is TGTGCCAGCAGCACGGGACAGGGCGAGGGCACTGAAGCTTTCTTT.